This is a list of T cell receptor beta chains from one sample in a study of T cell responses to AZD1222 COVID-19 vaccine. Assay used: immunoSEQ multiplex PCR; TCRdb lists only in-frame clones, some missing. This sample yields roughly 120,000 clones, of which about 90% are seen a single time; 7.5% to 8% belongs to the top ten. The specimen was peripheral blood, collected on day 0 of AZD1222 vaccination. The source of these receptors is an adult in good health. The CDR3 runs from the conserved cysteine through the conserved F or W. D genes are given only for firm matches. Rows give clone size only sometimes, using once, few, many, or a class for an expanded clone.

D	V	size	J	CDR3	DNA
-	TRBV7-3	-	TRBJ2-2	CASSSEQGWTGELFF	TGTGCCAGCAGCTCCGAACAGGGTTGGACCGGGGAGCTGTTTTTT
-	TRBV6-5	-	TRBJ1-5	CASSPRVRSNQPQHF	TGTGCCAGCAGTCCGCGGGTTAGAAGCAATCAGCCCCAGCATTTT
TRBD2	TRBV30	-	TRBJ2-7	CAWIPGLAGGRRKAPLGVF	TGTGCCTGGATCCCCGGACTAGCGGGAGGACGCCGGAAGGCGCCCTTAGGGGTCTTC
TRBD1	TRBV6-5	-	TRBJ1-5	CASRIGTGWNQPQHF	TGTGCCAGCAGGATCGGGACAGGCTGGAATCAGCCCCAGCATTTT
-	TRBV5-5	-	TRBJ2-7	CASSPRGVLINYEQYF	TGTGCCAGCAGCCCAAGGGGGGTCCTAATAAACTACGAGCAGTACTTC
-	TRBV28	-	TRBJ1-3	CASSGSGNTIYF	TGTGCCAGCAGCGGCTCTGGAAACACCATATATTTT
TRBD1	TRBV13	-	TRBJ1-2	CASSPGQGFSGYTF	TGTGCCAGCAGCCCCGGACAGGGTTTTTCCGGCTACACCTTC
-	TRBV5-4	-	TRBJ2-3	CASSWGSSRGLTDTQYF	TGTGCCAGCAGCTGGGGGAGTAGTCGTGGGTTGACAGATACGCAGTATTTT
-	TRBV5-4	once	TRBJ1-2	CASSWVPGARDGYTF	TGTGCCAGCAGCTGGGTCCCCGGGGCCCGGGACGGCTACACCTTC
TRBD1	TRBV7-8	-	TRBJ2-7	CASRPGWTGHLGDEQYF	TGTGCCAGCAGGCCAGGTTGGACAGGGCATTTAGGGGACGAGCAGTACTTC
TRBD1	TRBV4-2	-	TRBJ2-7	CASSHPPGGGSLVEQYF	TGTGCCAGCAGCCACCCACCAGGGGGCGGGTCACTCGTGGAGCAGTACTTC
-	TRBV7-2	-	TRBJ1-5	CASSFWVGQPQHF	TGTGCCAGCAGCTTTTGGGTTGGTCAGCCCCAGCATTTT
-	TRBV30	-	TRBJ1-1	CAWSERRSRAFF	TGTGCCTGGAGCGAAAGGAGGTCGCGAGCTTTCTTT
-	TRBV7-2	-	TRBJ1-1	CASSPQGGGTEAFF	TGTGCCAGCAGCCCGCAAGGAGGGGGGACTGAAGCTTTCTTT
TRBD1	TRBV28	-	TRBJ1-1	CASSNPRDRETTEAFF	TGTGCCAGCAGTAATCCTCGGGACAGGGAGACAACTGAAGCTTTCTTT
-	TRBV11-2	-	TRBJ2-5	CASSSPVGALETQYF	TGTGCCAGCAGCTCACCTGTGGGGGCCCTGGAGACCCAGTACTTC
TRBD1	TRBV7-9	-	TRBJ1-1	CASSLGQGLDEAFF	TGTGCCAGCAGCTTGGGACAGGGGCTGGACGAAGCTTTCTTT
TRBD1	TRBV18	-	TRBJ1-2	CASSMDRDYGYTF	TGTGCCAGCTCAATGGACAGGGACTATGGCTACACCTTC
-	TRBV28	-	TRBJ1-3	CASDSSSLENTIYF	TGTGCCAGCGACAGCAGCTCACTCGAGAACACCATATATTTT
-	TRBV11-3	-	TRBJ1-1	CASSLGFSGTEAFF	TGTGCCAGCAGCTTAGGCTTTTCTGGCACTGAAGCTTTCTTT
TRBD2	TRBV2	-	TRBJ2-2	CASRTFGLAGRDTGELFF	TGTGCCAGCAGAACTTTCGGACTAGCGGGAAGGGACACCGGGGAGCTGTTTTTT
-	TRBV6-2/TRBV6-3	-	TRBJ2-1	CASSYGDHNEQFF	TGTGCCAGCAGTTATGGTGACCACAATGAGCAGTTCTTC
-	TRBV5-1	-	TRBJ1-4	CASTLSLGGNEKLFF	TGCGCCAGCACCCTAAGTCTGGGAGGTAATGAAAAACTGTTTTTT
-	TRBV6-6	-	TRBJ2-1	CASRSGINNEQFF	TGTGCCAGCAGATCCGGGATCAACAATGAGCAGTTCTTC
-	TRBV20-1	-	TRBJ1-1	CSWGEAFF	TGCAGTTGGGGAGAAGCTTTCTTT
-	TRBV7-3	-	TRBJ2-2	CASSHGTGELFF	TGTGCCAGCAGCCACGGCACCGGGGAGCTGTTTTTT
-	TRBV28	-	TRBJ1-2	CASLGGAGSGGYTF	TGTGCCAGCCTCGGGGGCGCTGGATCAGGCGGCTACACCTTC
-	TRBV27	-	TRBJ2-3	CASSSGTPAVADTQYF	TGTGCCAGCAGCTCTGGGACTCCGGCTGTCGCAGATACGCAGTATTTT
-	TRBV15	few	TRBJ2-7	CATSRDGGIWSYEQYF	TGTGCCACCAGCAGAGATGGAGGGATTTGGTCCTACGAGCAGTACTTC
TRBD1	TRBV27	-	TRBJ1-5	CASSLGAQGGSQPQHF	TGTGCCAGCAGTTTAGGGGCCCAGGGGGGGAGTCAGCCCCAGCATTTT
-	TRBV10-3	-	TRBJ1-6	CAISETGEASYNSPLHF	TGTGCCATCAGTGAGACGGGGGAGGCATCCTATAATTCACCCCTCCACTTT
-	TRBV28	-	TRBJ1-2	CASSRAALNYGYTF	TGTGCCAGCAGTCGAGCGGCTCTTAACTATGGCTACACCTTC
-	TRBV4-1	-	TRBJ2-1	CASSQGTLGEQFF	TGCGCCAGCAGCCAAGGGACTTTGGGTGAGCAGTTCTTC
-	TRBV7-3	-	TRBJ2-6	CASSLDPNSGANVLTF	TGTGCCAGCAGCTTAGACCCCAACTCTGGGGCCAACGTCCTGACTTTC
-	TRBV6-5	-	TRBJ1-6	CASSSQSSPLHF	TGTGCCAGCAGTTCGCAGAGTTCACCCCTCCACTTT
TRBD1	TRBV19	-	TRBJ1-1	CASSMAGGQNTEAFF	TGTGCCAGTAGTATGGCAGGGGGCCAGAACACTGAAGCTTTCTTT
-	TRBV9	-	TRBJ2-7	CASSVTGSHEQYF	TGTGCCAGCAGCGTAACAGGGAGCCACGAGCAGTACTTC
-	TRBV29-1	-	TRBJ1-5	CSAGSENYQPQHF	TGCAGCGCCGGATCGGAAAATTATCAGCCCCAGCATTTT
-	TRBV11-2	-	TRBJ1-1	CASTSRGSKIISEAFF	TGTGCCAGCACTTCAAGGGGCAGTAAAATCATCTCTGAAGCTTTCTTT
TRBD2	TRBV18	-	TRBJ2-7	CASSSPSGRAVHEQYF	TGTGCCAGCTCATCGCCTAGCGGGAGGGCCGTGCACGAGCAGTACTTC
-	TRBV6-4	-	TRBJ1-1	CASSDSTQGSNTEAFF	TGTGCCAGCAGTGACTCAACGCAGGGGAGTAACACTGAAGCTTTCTTT
-	TRBV5-1	-	TRBJ1-1	CASSLDVVNTEAFF	TGCGCCAGCAGCTTGGATGTGGTGAACACTGAAGCTTTCTTT
TRBD1	TRBV9	-	TRBJ1-5	CASSGTGGNQPQHF	TGTGCCAGCAGCGGGACAGGGGGCAATCAGCCCCAGCATTTT
-	TRBV29-1	once	TRBJ1-1	CSASLGGRMSFF	TGCAGCGCCTCCCTAGGGGGGCGAATGTCTTTCTTT
TRBD1	TRBV7-9	few	TRBJ1-5	CASSLGGTGAISNQPQHF	TGTGCCAGCAGCTTGGGAGGGACAGGGGCCATTAGCAATCAGCCCCAGCATTTT
TRBD2	TRBV11-3	-	TRBJ2-3	CASSFGGDTDTQYF	TGTGCCAGCAGCTTCGGGGGGGACACAGATACGCAGTATTTT
-	TRBV28	few	TRBJ1-1	CASSYSEGGRQSFTEAFF	TGTGCCAGCAGTTACTCCGAAGGCGGGAGACAGTCCTTTACTGAAGCTTTCTTT
-	TRBV7-8	-	TRBJ1-4	CASSLSPTNEKLFF	TGTGCCAGCAGCTTAAGTCCAACTAATGAAAAACTGTTTTTT
-	TRBV6-5	-	TRBJ2-6	CASTFDSSGANVLTF	TGTGCCAGCACTTTTGACAGCTCTGGGGCCAACGTCCTGACTTTC
-	TRBV15	-	TRBJ1-5	CATSNDRSVVQPQHF	TGTGCCACCAGCAACGACAGGTCCGTGGTTCAGCCCCAGCATTTT
TRBD2	TRBV9	once	TRBJ2-5	CASSVAAGGREVETQYF	TGTGCCAGCAGCGTAGCGGCGGGGGGCCGAGAAGTCGAGACCCAGTACTTC
TRBD1	TRBV5-4	once	TRBJ1-6	CASSQMDRVNSPLHF	TGTGCCAGCAGCCAAATGGACAGGGTGAATTCACCCCTCCACTTT
-	TRBV4-1	-	TRBJ2-7	CASSRTVTYEQYF	TGCGCCAGCAGCCGGACGGTTACCTACGAGCAGTACTTC
-	TRBV11-2	-	TRBJ1-5	CASSMDGNQPQHF	TGTGCCAGCAGTATGGACGGAAATCAGCCCCAGCATTTT
-	TRBV4-2	few	TRBJ1-6	CASSQEDSSYNSPLHF	TGTGCCAGCAGCCAAGAAGACAGCTCCTATAATTCACCCCTCCACTTT
-	TRBV5-1	-	TRBJ2-3	CASSLAEPSTDTQYF	TGCGCCAGCAGCCTAGCAGAACCCAGCACAGATACGCAGTATTTT
TRBD1	TRBV7-9	-	TRBJ1-4	CASSLTGDEKLFF	TGTGCCAGCAGCTTAACAGGGGATGAAAAACTGTTTTTT